The 10 T cell receptor beta chains listed next were all sequenced from one sample in a study of Graves' ophthalmopathy and Graves' hyperthyroidism (dated 2018 in TCRdb). The instrument given in TCRdb is Illumina HiSeq 2000. For repertoire sequencing, TCR beta CDR3 regions were amplified from RNA transcripts. The first round of RT-PCR was done with HTBI primers and the Qiagen OneStep RT-PCR kit, and was followed by a second round of multiplex PCR, then size selection and purification. Clones were called with MiXCR by TCRdb after fastp trimmed the public reads at Q25, and only in-frame beta chains were retained. Rows with one shared CDR3 protein collapse into an entry with the most common genes and DNA. Within this sample are roughly 220,000 distinct CDR3 sequences, with roughly 50% of them counted one time only. The ten largest clonotypes hold around 47% of the sample. Specimen: peripheral blood. These receptors all stem from an adult man with Graves' ophthalmopathy.

The sample holds a few counts of this clonotype. The genes are TRBV12-3 or TRBV12-4 and TRBJ2-7; D gene ambiguous. The CDR3 contains 11 residues. V was clipped by 6 bases and J by 3 bases, with 6 bases between them. The chain's CDR3 is CASSSHYEQYF. The CDR3 region has the DNA TGTGCCAGCAGCTCCCACTACGAGCAGTACTTC.

This chain joins TRBV7-6 and TRBJ2-2, with D perhaps TRBD2 (6 bases). There are 13 residues in the CDR3. Germline loops: CDR1 SGHVS, CDR2 FNYEAQ. V shed 5 bases and J shed 6 bases, with 10 bases lying between them. CDR3 sequence (DNA): TGTGCCAGCAGCAGACTAGGGGCCGGGGAGCTGTTTTTT. This encodes CASSRLGAGELFF.

The rearrangement links TRBV14 to TRBJ1-1; TRBD1 matches 7 bases. V lost 4 bases to trimming and J lost 2 bases; unmatched junction nucleotides: 4. CDR3 length: 14 amino acids. Germline assignment: CDR1 SGHDN and CDR2 FVKESK. The CDR3 DNA reads as TGTGCCAGCAGCCTAGGGGGCTTCAACACTGAAGCTTTCTTT. Translation: CASSLGGFNTEAFF.

This clonotype was counted a few times. The chain is built from TRBV2 and TRBJ2-5; 10 bases line up with TRBD2. The germline V gene encodes CDR1 SNHLY and CDR2 FYNNEI. The CDR3 is made up of 16 amino acids. With V trimmed by 3 bases and J by 0 bases, 4 bases remained unmatched. The CDR3 here is CASSDSSGGYQETQYF. As DNA, the CDR3 is TGTGCCAGCAGTGACAGTAGCGGGGGGTACCAAGAGACCCAGTACTTC.

J is TRBJ2-5 and V is TRBV9; TRBD1 is a possible D gene (6 bases). Deletions cut 7 bases from V and 5 bases from J, with 12 bases between. CDR3 size: 12 residues. CDR1 is SGDLS and CDR2 is YYNGEE in the germline V gene. The CDR3 bases are TGTGCCAGCGGTGGGGGCGGCGAGACCCAGTACTTC. Translation gives CASGGGGETQYF.

A few counts support this clonotype. This chain uses TRBV7-2 with TRBJ2-7; the D is unclear. CDR3 length equals 14 residues. Germline V gene sequence: CDR1 SGHTA, CDR2 FQGNSA. V lost 4 bases and J lost 3, with 13 bases in between. Written as DNA, the CDR3 is TGTGCCAGCAGCTCCGGACGGATTTTCTACGAGCAGTACTTC. It yields the protein CASSSGRIFYEQYF. Complete variable domain (other parts from reference TRBV7-2 and TRBJ2-7): GAGVSQSPSNKVTEKGKDVELRCDPISGHTALYWYRQSLGQGLEFLIYFQGNSAPDKSGLPSDRFSAERTGGSVSTLTIQRTQQEDSAVYLCASSSGRIFYEQYFGPGTRLTVT.

This clonotype turned up a few times. J is TRBJ2-7 and V is TRBV2; 12 nucleotides agree with TRBD2. CDR3 length: 14 residues. Losses at the gene ends were 4 bases for V and 3 bases for J; bases not matched to a gene: 1. Per germline, CDR1 SNHLY and CDR2 FYNNEI. The CDR3 sequence: CASSGTSGNYEQYF. The DNA of the CDR3 is TGTGCCAGCAGTGGGACTAGCGGGAACTACGAGCAGTACTTC.

This CDR3 is CASSRQYTEAFF. DNA for the CDR3: TGTGCCAGTAGCCGACAGTACACTGAAGCTTTCTTT. V is TRBV19 and J is TRBJ1-1; D is possibly TRBD1 (5 bases). CDR1 and CDR2 from the germline V gene are LNHDA and SQIVND (reference sequence). V gave up 6 bases and J gave up 3 bases, with 8 bases separating them. There are 12 residues in the CDR3. The whole variable domain, remainder taken from reference TRBV19 and TRBJ1-1, is DGGITQSPKYLFRKEGQNVTLSCEQNLNHDAMYWYRQDPGQGLRLIYYSQIVNDFQKGDIAEGYSVSREKKESFPLTVTSAQKNPTAFYLCASSRQYTEAFFGQGTRLTVV.

The chain carries TRBV20-1 and TRBJ2-7, with TRBD2 identical over 8 bases. Germline V gene lookup returns CDR1 DFQATT and CDR2 SNEGSKA (reference sequence). The V and J ends lost 5 bases and 0 bases, in that order; junction bases with no gene match: 3. The CDR3 loop spans 13 amino acids. CDR3: CSAPGLGSYEQYF. DNA for the CDR3: TGCAGTGCTCCGGGACTAGGCTCCTACGAGCAGTACTTC.

The chain recombines TRBV7-2 with TRBJ2-5; D possibly matches TRBD1 or TRBD2 (5 bases each). Between the trimmed V and J ends, which lost 4 bases and 5 bases, there was a span of 14 bases. Looked up from germline, CDR1 is SGHTA and CDR2 is FQGNSA. This CDR3 contains 14 residues. As DNA, the CDR3 is TGTGCCAGCAGCTCCTCGACCCGGGGCGAGACCCAGTACTTC. It specifies CASSSSTRGETQYF. Supplemented by reference TRBV7-2 and TRBJ2-5, the full variable domain reads GAGVSQSPSNKVTEKGKDVELRCDPISGHTALYWYRQSLGQGLEFLIYFQGNSAPDKSGLPSDRFSAERTGGSVSTLTIQRTQQEDSAVYLCASSSSTRGETQYFGPGTRLLVL.